This is a list of T cell receptor beta chains from one sample in a study of blood T cell repertoires in COVID-19. The table came from immunoSEQ multiplex PCR; TCRdb's copy has only in-frame clones and leaves some out. The sample shows around 310,000 clones, approximately 89% of them seen only once. The sequenced sample consisted of peripheral blood. These receptors all come from an older woman with acute or convalescent COVID-19. Both conserved end residues are part of each CDR3. The D gene is left open where the match is weak. A row's size may be missing; if present it is once, few, many or a size class.

j_call d_call clone_size v_call cdr3_nt cdr3_aa
TRBJ2-7 . . TRBV5-1 TGCGCCAGCAGCTTTCTTAAGCCCGTCTACGAGCAGTACTTC CASSFLKPVYEQYF
TRBJ2-7 . few TRBV7-9 TGTGCCAGCAGCTTCGACCTCACGGGGTCCTACGAGCAGTACTTC CASSFDLTGSYEQYF
TRBJ1-6 . . TRBV5-1 TGCGCCAGCAGCCCTCAGGGTAATAATTCACCCCTCCACTTT CASSPQGNNSPLHF
TRBJ2-1 TRBD2 . TRBV27 TGTGCCAGCAGTCCCCACCCGACTAGCTGGACCTACAATGAGCAGTTCTTC CASSPHPTSWTYNEQFF
TRBJ1-2 . . TRBV9 TGTGCCAGCAGCGTAGCTGGACCAGACAGACTCACTAACTATGGCTACACCTTC CASSVAGPDRLTNYGYTF
TRBJ2-2 TRBD2 . TRBV6-4 TGTGCCAGCAGTAAGACTAGCGGGGTGAACACCGGGGAGCTGTTTTTT CASSKTSGVNTGELFF
TRBJ1-1 TRBD1 . TRBV6-1 TGTGCCAGCAGTCCGGGACAGGGGGTTACTGAAGCTTTCTTT CASSPGQGVTEAFF
TRBJ2-1 TRBD2 . TRBV19 TGTGCCAGTAGTATGACTAGCGGGAGGGCCAATGAGCAGTTCTTC CASSMTSGRANEQFF
TRBJ2-1 . . TRBV11-1 TGTGCCAGCAGTCACAGGTCCTCCTACAATGAGCAGTTCTTC CASSHRSSYNEQFF
TRBJ2-5 . . TRBV19 TGTGCCAGTAGGGCCAAAGCGACAGACCCCGAAGAGACCCAGTACTTC CASRAKATDPEETQYF
TRBJ2-5 TRBD1 . TRBV7-9 TGTGCCAGCAGCTCCTCCGGGACAGGGGTTCGAGAGACCCAGTACTTC CASSSSGTGVRETQYF
TRBJ2-7 . . TRBV3-1/TRBV3-2 TGTGCCAGCAGCCAGACAGGAGAGCAGTACTTC CASSQTGEQYF
TRBJ1-6 . . TRBV9 TGTGCCAGCAACAGGGAAGCTAATTCACCCCTCCACTTT CASNREANSPLHF
TRBJ1-2 . . TRBV3-1/TRBV3-2 TGTGCCAGCAGTCAAGCCGCGGTCGGAGGCTACACCTTC CASSQAAVGGYTF
TRBJ2-1 . . TRBV11-2 TGTGCCAGCAGCCCACTTGGAGGGTCCCACAATGAGCAGTTCTTC CASSPLGGSHNEQFF
TRBJ1-2 TRBD1 . TRBV4-1 TGCGCCAGCAGCCAAGGGGGGACAGGGGGTGGCGGCTACACCTTC CASSQGGTGGGGYTF
TRBJ2-1 . . TRBV7-2 TGTGCCAGCAGCTCGTACCGGGACTCTTACAATGAGCAGTTCTTC CASSSYRDSYNEQFF
TRBJ2-7 TRBD2 once TRBV27 TGTGCCAGCAGCCTTAGCGGGAGGCCTATGTACTTC CASSLSGRPMYF
TRBJ1-1 . . TRBV9 TGTGCCAGCAGCCACGGGGGGGGCCACTTAGGTAACACTGAAGCTTTCTTT CASSHGGGHLGNTEAFF
TRBJ1-2 . . TRBV5-6 TGTGCCAGCAGTTGGGGGCAGCACGATGGCTACACCTTC CASSWGQHDGYTF
TRBJ1-1 . . TRBV19 TGTGCCAGTAGTAACATTAGGACAGCGAACACTGAAGCTTTCTTT CASSNIRTANTEAFF
TRBJ2-7 . . TRBV18 TGTGCCAGCTCACCCGTCGTTTTCGAAGCGGGCGGTAACGAGCAGTACTTC CASSPVVFEAGGNEQYF
TRBJ1-4 . . TRBV28 TGTGCCAGCAGCCCCCATGGGAGGAATGAAAAACTGTTTTTT CASSPHGRNEKLFF
TRBJ2-5 TRBD2 . TRBV20-1 TGCAGTGCTAGTCTAGCGGGAGTAGAGACCCAGTACTTC CSASLAGVETQYF
TRBJ1-6 TRBD1 few TRBV7-2 TGTGCCAGCAGCGGAACGGGACAGGCCTTCTATAATTCACCCCTCCACTTT CASSGTGQAFYNSPLHF
TRBJ2-7 . . TRBV5-4 TGTGCCAGCAGCCTGATCGGGGGGCTAAGGTACGAGCAGTACTTC CASSLIGGLRYEQYF
TRBJ1-4 . few TRBV4-1 TGCGCCAGCAGCCAAGGCGGGAGTTGGTGGGGAACTAATGAAAAACTGTTTTTT CASSQGGSWWGTNEKLFF
TRBJ2-1 . . TRBV18 TGTGCCAGCTCACGAGGTCGGAGAGGAGAGCAGTTCTTC CASSRGRRGEQFF
TRBJ1-4 TRBD1 . TRBV27 TGTGCCAGCAGTGCCGGGACAGTACCTAATGAAAAACTGTTTTTT CASSAGTVPNEKLFF
TRBJ1-5 TRBD1 once TRBV19 TGTGCCAGTAGTATTGGACAGGGAGGTCAGCCCCAGCATTTT CASSIGQGGQPQHF
TRBJ2-3 TRBD2 . TRBV5-1 TGCGCCAGCAGCTTGGGAACGGGGAGGGGAGCTCTTAGCACAGATACGCAGTATTTT CASSLGTGRGALSTDTQYF
TRBJ2-7 . . TRBV13 TGTGCCAGCAGCTTAGTATCGCCAGGGGCCGAGCAGTACTTC CASSLVSPGAEQYF
TRBJ1-3 . . TRBV15 TGTGCCACCAGCAGAGAAAGGGGGATACGTGGAAACACCATATATTTT CATSRERGIRGNTIYF
TRBJ2-1 TRBD2 few TRBV7-8 TGTGCCAGCAGCTTAGGCGGGGGGACCTACAATGAGCAGTTCTTC CASSLGGGTYNEQFF
TRBJ2-3 . . TRBV9 TGTGCCAGCAGCGCAACGGGAGTAGCTGGCACAGATACGCAGTATTTT CASSATGVAGTDTQYF
TRBJ2-7 TRBD2 . TRBV28 TGTGCCAGCAGGCTCTCCCCCGGGACTAGCGGCTACGAGCAGTACTTC CASRLSPGTSGYEQYF
TRBJ2-1 . . TRBV10-3 TGTGCCATCAGTGAGGGGAGTTTCCCCCAGTTCTTC CAISEGSFPQFF
TRBJ2-3 . . TRBV20-1 TGCAGTGCTAGTCAGTTTGCGGGCGCGTCGCCCAGCACAGATACGCAGTATTTT CSASQFAGASPSTDTQYF
TRBJ1-4 . . TRBV6-1 TGTGCCAGCAGTGAAGCGCCGGGAGAAAAACTGTTTTTT CASSEAPGEKLFF
TRBJ1-1 . . TRBV6-2/TRBV6-3 TGTGCCAGCAGTTACGCGACAGGTCAGAACACTGAAGCTTTCTTT CASSYATGQNTEAFF
TRBJ2-1 TRBD1 . TRBV5-4 TGTGCCAGCAGCAAAGGACAGGACAATGAGCAGTTCTTC CASSKGQDNEQFF
TRBJ2-2 . once TRBV9 TGTGCCAGCAGCCCGTCAGTGAACACCGGGGAGCTGTTTTTT CASSPSVNTGELFF
TRBJ2-5 . . TRBV19 TGTGCCAGTAGTATGGGGAGGACCCAAGAGACCCAGTACTTC CASSMGRTQETQYF
TRBJ2-1 . . TRBV19 TGTGCCAGTAGTATCCCGGGAGCGGTCAATGAGCAGTTCTTC CASSIPGAVNEQFF
TRBJ1-2 . . TRBV7-2 TGTGCCAGCAGTAATAGTCTTAACTATGGCTACACCTTC CASSNSLNYGYTF
TRBJ2-2 . . TRBV7-3 TGTGCCAGCAGCCGGGACACTTCCACCGGGGAGCTGTTTTTT CASSRDTSTGELFF
TRBJ1-5 . . TRBV28 TGTGCCAGCAGTCCCGGACTGGGGAGCAATCAGCCCCAGCATTTT CASSPGLGSNQPQHF
TRBJ1-2 TRBD1 once TRBV28 TGTGCCGGCCGACAGGGGGCGAGTGGCTACACCTTC CAGRQGASGYTF
TRBJ2-5 . . TRBV28 TGTGCCAGCATGGTCACCGACACCCAAGAGACCCAGTACTTC CASMVTDTQETQYF
TRBJ1-2 . . TRBV4-3 TGCGCCAGCAGCCAAGATGTAGCAATTTCCTATGGCTACACCTTC CASSQDVAISYGYTF
TRBJ2-5 TRBD2 . TRBV9 TGTGCCAGCAGCGTAGGCCTAGCGGGGGGAGTTATGGAGACCCAGTACTTC CASSVGLAGGVMETQYF
TRBJ2-7 TRBD2 . TRBV7-3 TGTGCCAGCAGCCAAGCTAGCGGGAGTGTGTACGAGCAGTACTTC CASSQASGSVYEQYF
TRBJ2-7 . . TRBV9 TGTGCCAGCAGCGTAGGGACCACTAGTTCCTACGAGCAGTACTTC CASSVGTTSSYEQYF